This record looks at one T cell receptor beta chain sequence and its context. The antigen is undetermined. As part of library construction, unique molecular identifiers were attached to individual cDNA molecules. TCRdb used MiXCR to reprocess the 5' RACE reads, holding one entry per CDR3 protein. This table has more than 90,000 distinct CDR3 sequences, roughly 13% appearing once. The data are from a study of early T cells in non-severe SARS-CoV-2 infection. Across the study: Unsorted whole-blood RNA was sequenced in bulk, leaving chains unpaired. Findings and caveats of the study: Sequences matched to VDJdb favored anti-spike CD8 responses, while private and CD4 specificities were missed.

The V gene's germline CDR1 is SQVTM and CDR2 ANQGSEA. V was trimmed by 4 bases and J by 6 bases, leaving 3 bases between them. The CDR3 contains 9 residues. V is TRBV29-1 and J is TRBJ1-2; no definite D call. The clonotype originates from an adult who was a healthcare worker with PCR-confirmed SARS-CoV-2 infection or an uninfected control (not recorded which). Sequencing was done on a sample of whole blood. The CDR3 here is CSVADGYTF. The CDR3 DNA is TGCAGCGTTGCAGATGGCTACACCTTC.